The 30 T cell receptor beta chains presented below share a single source sample, sequenced in a study of OX40 agonist ivuxolimab in advanced cancers. TCRdb's table, derived via immunoSEQ multiplex PCR, lists solely in-frame clones and lacks some. The sample records some 77,000 clones, around nine tenths being singletons. The input for sequencing was CD4+ or CD8+ T cells sorted from blood, taken in a trial of the OX40 agonist ivuxolimab. The receptors derive from an adult with an advanced solid tumor such as melanoma, head and neck, liver or kidney cancer.

The CDR3 sequence: CASSGGNQPQHF. CDR3 DNA sequence: TGTGCCAGCAGTGGGGGAAATCAGCCCCAGCATTTT. The rearrangement links TRBV6-1 to TRBJ1-5; D gene unclear. V lost 4 bases and J 4 bases, leaving 5 bases between the germline ends. Germline V gene lookup returns CDR1 MNHNS and CDR2 SASEGT. The CDR3 spans 12 residues.

This chain uses TRBV20-1 with TRBJ2-1; D remains unclear. In germline, CDR1 is DFQATT, CDR2 SNEGSKA (reference sequence). The CDR3 extends over 11 amino acids. V was cut by 5 bases and J by 7 bases, with 9 bases left in between. CDR3 nucleotides: TGCAGTGCTCAAAGACAAAATGAGCAGTTCTTC. Encoded protein: CSAQRQNEQFF.

The CDR3 sequence is CASSFQGGTGELFF. The CDR3 nucleotides read TGCGCCAGCAGCTTTCAAGGGGGGACCGGGGAGCTGTTTTTT. The chain recombines TRBV5-1 with TRBJ2-2, with D perhaps given as TRBD1 or TRBD2 (6 bases each). Per germline, CDR1 SGHRS and CDR2 YFSETQ. V lost 2 bases, J lost 5 bases, and 10 bases lay in between. CDR3 length: 14 amino acids.

The J gene is TRBJ2-5, the V gene TRBV7-7, with 16 bases lining up with TRBD2. Trimming took 4 bases from V and 4 from J; bases not matched to a gene: 6. This CDR3 spans 17 amino acids. Germline CDR1 and CDR2: SSHAT and FNYEAQ (reference sequence). This CDR3 reads CASSSGTSGGAGETQYF. DNA for the CDR3: TGTGCCAGCAGCTCTGGGACTAGCGGGGGGGCAGGAGAGACCCAGTACTTC.

The V call is TRBV30, the J call TRBJ1-5, with D unresolved. Germline lookup yields CDR1 GTSNPN and CDR2 SVGIG (reference sequence). Trimming stripped 0 bases from V and 4 bases from J, with 10 bases between. This CDR3 has 14 residues. In nucleotides, the CDR3 is TGTGCCTGGAGTGTTTCGTTGGGTAATCAGCCCCAGCATTTT. This gives the protein CAWSVSLGNQPQHF.

The V gene is TRBV5-5, the J gene TRBJ1-4, with 10 bases that match TRBD1. The CDR3 consists of 15 residues. Losses at the gene ends were 3 bases for V and 7 bases for J; bases not matched to a gene: 6. Germline V lookup: CDR1 SGHKS, CDR2 YYEKEE (reference sequence). This CDR3 reads CASSSGDRGSEKLFF. The CDR3 region has the DNA TGTGCCAGCAGCTCCGGGGACAGGGGAAGTGAAAAACTGTTTTTT.

This rearrangement joins TRBV10-3 to TRBJ2-5, with 13 bases fitting TRBD2. The CDR3 runs to 17 residues. Germline loops: CDR1 ENHRY, CDR2 SYGVKD. V shed 6 bases and J 4 bases; nucleotides not matched to a gene: 11. In DNA, the CDR3 is TGTGCCATCAGCAGGACTAGCGGGAGAGACCGATCAGAGACCCAGTACTTC. Its protein is CAISRTSGRDRSETQYF.

The V gene is TRBV5-6, the J gene TRBJ1-2, with TRBD1 identical over 8 bases. Germline V CDR1 and CDR2: SGHDT, YYEEEE. V shed 2 bases and J 3 bases; nucleotides not matched to a gene: 12. CDR3 length equals 17 residues. CDR3 nucleotides: TGTGCCAGCAGCTTCCGGACAGGGCAGAGGCGCGACTATGGCTACACCTTC. Protein product: CASSFRTGQRRDYGYTF.

The rearrangement joins TRBV19 to TRBJ2-3, with 9 bases matching TRBD2. V lost 5 bases and J lost 0; bases outside the gene matches: 3. Germline-derived CDR1 and CDR2 are LNHDA and SQIVND (reference sequence). This CDR3 has 15 amino acids. CDR3 DNA: TGTGCCAGTAGTCTTAGCGGGAGCAGCACAGATACGCAGTATTTT. It specifies CASSLSGSSTDTQYF.

The J gene is TRBJ1-1, the V gene TRBV6-1; weak D call: TRBD1 (6 bases). From germline, CDR1 is MNHNS and CDR2 SASEGT. V lost 6 bases and J 2 bases, leaving 10 bases between the germline ends. This CDR3 is built from 13 residues. DNA of the CDR3: TGTGCCAGCAGGTCGGACAGCAACACTGAAGCTTTCTTT. Protein sequence: CASRSDSNTEAFF.

This clone was seen just once. The gene calls are TRBV6-5 and TRBJ2-7; TRBD2 might be the D (5 bases). There are 12 residues in the CDR3. The V end lost 6 bases, the J end lost 6 bases, and 12 bases lay between the germline ends. Germline V gives CDR1 MNHEY, CDR2 SVGAGI. The DNA for the CDR3 is TGTGCCAGCAGCCGGGATCGGGCCGAGCAGTACTTC. Protein product: CASSRDRAEQYF.

This chain joins TRBV12-5 and TRBJ1-4; a possible D gene is TRBD1 (6 bases). CDR3 length equals 15 residues. V gave up 3 bases and J gave up 2 bases, with 10 bases separating them. Looked up from germline, CDR1 is LGHNT and CDR2 is FRNRAP. The CDR3 here is CASGFIGGTNEKLFF. In DNA form, the CDR3 reads TGTGCTAGTGGTTTCATAGGGGGGACTAATGAAAAACTGTTTTTT.

This chain links TRBV27 with TRBJ2-6; 7 bases are shared with TRBD1. This CDR3 spans 17 amino acids. Unmatched junction bases numbered 7, after V lost 5 bases and J lost 0 bases. The germline V gene has CDR1 MNHEY and CDR2 SMNVEV (reference sequence). CDR3: CASSPPGQLSGANVLTF. DNA for the CDR3: TGTGCCAGCAGTCCTCCGGGACAGCTCTCTGGGGCCAACGTCCTGACTTTC.

This chain uses TRBV6-6 with TRBJ2-4; TRBD1 aligns across 9 bases. The germline V gene has CDR1 MNHNY and CDR2 SVGAGI (reference sequence). This CDR3 has 16 residues. J was trimmed by 1 base and V by 2 bases; bases with no gene match: 3. The DNA of the CDR3 is TGTGCCAGCAGTTACCAGGGACAGGGTGCCAAAAACATTCAGTACTTC. Translation gives CASSYQGQGAKNIQYF.

This clone was counted between two and nine times. The chain joins TRBV5-1 to TRBJ2-5; D may correspond to TRBD1 or TRBD2 (7 bases each). Germline V gene data show CDR1 as SGHRS and CDR2 as YFSETQ. There are 14 residues in the CDR3. Trimming took off 2 bases at V and 2 bases at J, with 10 bases between the two ends. CDR3 in DNA: TGCGCCAGCAGCTTTCAGGGGGGGCAAGAGACCCAGTACTTC. It yields the protein CASSFQGGQETQYF.

This clone showed up just once. The gene calls are TRBV11-2 and TRBJ2-5; D possibly corresponds to TRBD1 (6 bases). Germline loops: CDR1 SGHAT, CDR2 FQNNGV. The CDR3 is made up of 13 amino acids. Trimming stripped 4 bases from V and 2 bases from J, with 8 bases between. CDR3 loop: CASSYRVQETQYF. The DNA for the CDR3 is TGTGCCAGCAGCTACAGGGTTCAAGAGACCCAGTACTTC.

Here the CDR3 DNA reads TGTGCCAGCAGCTTAGGGGTGAATGAGCAGTTCTTC. This gives the protein CASSLGVNEQFF. The chain employs TRBV11-3 and TRBJ2-1; D is uncertain. Looked up from germline, CDR1 is SGHNT and CDR2 is YENEEA. Trimming removed 1 base from V and 7 bases from J, with 5 bases in between. CDR3 length: 12 amino acids.

The chain combines TRBV5-1 with TRBJ2-6; TRBD1 matches at 12 bases. V trimming: 3 bases; J trimming: 1 base; junction bases outside the gene matches: 5. CDR1 is SGHRS, CDR2 YFSETQ, per germline. The CDR3 length is 18 residues. The CDR3 DNA reads as TGCGCCAGCAGCTACATGGGACAGGGGGCGTCTGGGGCCAACGTCCTGACTTTC. It encodes CASSYMGQGASGANVLTF.

In its sample, this clone was seen once. Different DNA sequences within this sample yield the same CDR3. The genes are TRBV14 and TRBJ2-2; D remains unclear. The V end was cut by 3 bases, the J end by 2 bases, with 10 bases between. CDR1 SGHDN and CDR2 FVKESK come from the germline V gene. The CDR3 is 15 amino acids. CDR3 amino acids: CASSQVVTNTGELFF. The CDR3 region has the DNA TGTGCCAGCAGCCAGGTTGTAACAAACACCGGGGAGCTGTTTTTT.

The chain employs TRBV11-1 and TRBJ2-1; D gene uncertain. This CDR3 contains 18 residues. Deletions cut 1 base from V and 0 bases from J, with 16 bases between. The germline V gene has CDR1 SGHAT and CDR2 FQDESV (reference sequence). The CDR3 region has the DNA TGTGCCAGCAGCTTAGTTTTCATCCGTTCCTCCTCCTACAATGAGCAGTTCTTC. Its protein is CASSLVFIRSSSYNEQFF. The complete variable domain, with remaining parts taken from reference TRBV11-1 and TRBJ2-1, reads EAEVAQSPRYKITEKSQAVAFWCDPISGHATLYWYRQILGQGPELLVQFQDESVVDDSQLPKDRFSAERLKGVDSTLKIQPAELGDSAMYLCASSLVFIRSSSYNEQFFGPGTRLTVL.

The chain combines TRBV2 with TRBJ2-3; 7 nucleotides align to TRBD2. The germline V gene has CDR1 SNHLY and CDR2 FYNNEI. The CDR3 totals 13 residues. After removal of 9 bases from V and 3 bases from J, the junction contained 6 bases not matched to a gene. CDR3 sequence reads: CASTGGRTDTQYF. CDR3 sequence (DNA): TGTGCCAGTACGGGGGGACGGACAGATACGCAGTATTTT. Full variable domain (outside the CDR3, taken from reference TRBV2 and TRBJ2-3): EPEVTQTPSHQVTQMGQEVILRCVPISNHLYFYWYRQILGQKVEFLVSFYNNEISEKSEIFDDQFSVERPDGSNFTLKIRSTKLEDSAMYFCASTGGRTDTQYFGPGTRLTVL.

The CDR3 coding sequence is TGCGCCAGCAGTGGGGACCGGACCCAGCATTTT. This translates into CASSGDRTQHF. The V and J genes are TRBV10-2 and TRBJ1-5; D might be TRBD1 (5 bases). The CDR3 spans 11 residues. V was pared by 4 bases and J by 11 bases, with 9 bases between. Germline CDR1 reads WSHSY; CDR2 reads SAAADI.

The chain combines TRBV6-5 with TRBJ2-5; D not certain. Judging by the DNA end, TRBJ2-7 fits better; the J call may be wrong. Germline V CDR1 and CDR2: MNHEY, SVGAGI. The length of the CDR3 is 15 residues. The CDR3 protein is CASSYSYKIVHEQYF. Here the CDR3 DNA reads TGTGCCAGCAGTTACTCGTATAAGATCGTCCACGAGCAGTACTTC.

V gene TRBV6-5 combines with J gene TRBJ2-6; D gene unclear. Germline CDR1 reads MNHEY; CDR2 reads SVGAGI. V lost 2 bases to trimming and J lost 0 bases, with 8 bases between them. CDR3 length equals 16 residues. The DNA of the CDR3 is TGTGCCAGCAGTTACCTCCGAAGCTCTGGGGCCAACGTCCTGACTTTC. Translated, it gives CASSYLRSSGANVLTF.

The rearrangement joins TRBV6-1 to TRBJ2-1; 11 positions match TRBD2. The CDR3 runs 16 residues. Trimming removed 4 bases from V and 4 bases from J; junction bases left unmatched: 6. The germline gives CDR1 MNHNS, CDR2 SASEGT. CDR3 loop: CASSGSGTSGYNEQFF. As DNA, the CDR3 is TGTGCCAGCAGTGGGTCCGGGACTAGCGGTTACAATGAGCAGTTCTTC.

This clone has more than one count but fewer than ten. The chain couples TRBV11-3 to TRBJ2-1; TRBD1 might be the D (5 bases). CDR1 and CDR2 from the germline V gene are SGHNT and YENEEA. The CDR3 covers 11 residues. V was clipped by 1 base and J by 12 bases, with 7 bases between them. The CDR3 coding sequence is TGTGCCAGCAGCTTAGGGGGCGGGCAGTTCTTC. Its protein product is CASSLGGGQFF.

The chain recombines TRBV28 with TRBJ2-7; perhaps TRBD2 as D (5 bases). V lost 3 bases to trimming and J lost 7 bases, with 13 bases between them. Germline lookup yields CDR1 MDHEN and CDR2 SYDVKM. The CDR3 sequence is 13 residues long. The CDR3 here is CASSLRIPGEQYF. CDR3 nucleotide sequence: TGTGCCAGCAGTTTGAGGATCCCGGGGGAGCAGTACTTC. Full variable domain (remainder filled in from reference TRBV28 and TRBJ2-7): DVKVTQSSRYLVKRTGEKVFLECVQDMDHENMFWYRQDPGLGLRLIYFSYDVKMKEKGDIPEGYSVSREKKERFSLILESASTNQTSMYLCASSLRIPGEQYFGPGTRLTVT.

This clone appeared once. The J gene is TRBJ2-2, the V gene TRBV30; 8 bases map to TRBD2. J gave up 3 bases and V 5 bases, and 5 bases lay outside the gene matches. CDR1 and CDR2 from the germline V gene are GTSNPN and SVGIG (reference sequence). CDR3 length: 14 amino acids. The DNA of the CDR3 is TGTGCCTGGGCCCGGGGGGGGGACACCGGGGAGCTGTTTTTT. It yields the protein CAWARGGDTGELFF.

V gene TRBV10-2 combines with J gene TRBJ1-4; D ambiguous. V shed 2 bases and J shed 7 bases, with 14 bases lying between them. The germline CDR1 and CDR2 sequences are WSHSY and SAAADI. CDR3 length: 15 amino acids. The CDR3 is CASSEIQTFGEKLFF. As DNA, the CDR3 is TGCGCCAGCAGTGAGATCCAGACGTTTGGTGAAAAACTGTTTTTT.

J is TRBJ2-3 and V is TRBV10-1; 10 bases align to TRBD2. The CDR3 sequence is 16 residues long. Trimming removed 5 bases from V and 7 bases from J; junction bases left unmatched: 12. The germline gives CDR1 WNHNN, CDR2 SYGVQD (reference sequence). The CDR3 loop is CASSPLIAGGLHTQYF. In DNA, the CDR3 is TGCGCCAGCAGTCCATTAATAGCGGGGGGCTTACATACGCAGTATTTT.